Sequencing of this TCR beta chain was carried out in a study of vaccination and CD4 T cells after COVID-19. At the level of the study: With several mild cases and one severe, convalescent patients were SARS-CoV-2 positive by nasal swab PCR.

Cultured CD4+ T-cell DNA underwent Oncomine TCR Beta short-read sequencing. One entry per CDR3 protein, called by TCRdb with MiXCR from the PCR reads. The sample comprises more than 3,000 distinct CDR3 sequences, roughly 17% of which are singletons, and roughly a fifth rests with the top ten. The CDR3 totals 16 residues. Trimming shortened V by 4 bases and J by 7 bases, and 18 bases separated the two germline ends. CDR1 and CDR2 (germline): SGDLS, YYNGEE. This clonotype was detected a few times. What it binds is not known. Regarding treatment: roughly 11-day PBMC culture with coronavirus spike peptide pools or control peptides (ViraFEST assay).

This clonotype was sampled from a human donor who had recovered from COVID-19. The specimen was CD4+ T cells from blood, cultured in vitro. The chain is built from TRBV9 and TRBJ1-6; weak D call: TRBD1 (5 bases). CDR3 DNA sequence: TGTGCCAGCAGCACCCGGGCGTGGGGGGGGAATTCACCCCTCCACTTT. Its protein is CASSTRAWGGNSPLHF.